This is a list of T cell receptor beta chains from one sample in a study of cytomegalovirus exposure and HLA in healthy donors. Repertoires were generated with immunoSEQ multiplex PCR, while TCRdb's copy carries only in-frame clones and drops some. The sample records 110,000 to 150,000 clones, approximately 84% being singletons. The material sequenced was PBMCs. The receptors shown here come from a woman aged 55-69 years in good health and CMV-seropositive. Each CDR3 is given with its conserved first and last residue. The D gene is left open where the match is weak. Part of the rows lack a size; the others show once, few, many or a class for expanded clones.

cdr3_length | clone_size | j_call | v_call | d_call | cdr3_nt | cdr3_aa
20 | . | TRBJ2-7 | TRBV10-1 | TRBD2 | TGCGCCAGCAGTGTCCAGGGAAGACTAGCGGGAGAGGTTGGTGCTTACGAGCAGTACTTC | CASSVQGRLAGEVGAYEQYF
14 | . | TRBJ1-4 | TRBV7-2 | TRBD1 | TGTGCCAGCAGCTACGACAGGGGGGGTGAAAAACTGTTTTTT | CASSYDRGGEKLFF
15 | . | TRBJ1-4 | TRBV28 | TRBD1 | TGTGCCAGCATACCGCAGGGGGCGGTTAATGAAAAACTGTTTTTT | CASIPQGAVNEKLFF
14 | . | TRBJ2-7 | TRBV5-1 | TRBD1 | TGCGCCAGCAGCTTGCCGGGACAGGGAACCGAGCAGTACTTC | CASSLPGQGTEQYF
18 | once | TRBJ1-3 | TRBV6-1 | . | TGTGCCAGCAGTGAAGGAGGTACAGGACTATGGGGTGGAAACACCATATATTTT | CASSEGGTGLWGGNTIYF
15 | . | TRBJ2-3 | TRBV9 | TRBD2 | TGTGCCAGCAGCGTAGTGGGACTAGCGGGAGGGCCTGTTTATTTT | CASSVVGLAGGPVYF
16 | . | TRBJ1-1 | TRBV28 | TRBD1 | TGTGCCAGCAGTTTAGGGGACAGGGCCGGGAACACTGAAGCTTTCTTT | CASSLGDRAGNTEAFF
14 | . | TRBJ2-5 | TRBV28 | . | TGTGCCAGCAGTGGGAGACCCGTACGAGAGACCCAGTACTTC | CASSGRPVRETQYF
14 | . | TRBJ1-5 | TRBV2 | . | TGTGCCAGCAGCCCAGGGGATAGCAATCAGCTCCAGCATTTT | CASSPGDSNQLQHF
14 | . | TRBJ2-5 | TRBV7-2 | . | TGTGCCAGCAGCTTCGGCAGGGGTGAAGAGACCCAGTACTTC | CASSFGRGEETQYF
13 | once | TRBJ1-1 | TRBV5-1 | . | TGCGCCAGCAGGACGGGGGTGAACACTGAAGCTTTCTTT | CASRTGVNTEAFF
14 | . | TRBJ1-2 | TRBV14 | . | TGTGCCAGCAGCCAAGATGTGGGGGGCTATGGCTACACCTTC | CASSQDVGGYGYTF
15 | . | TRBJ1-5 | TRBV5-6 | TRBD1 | TGTGCCAGCAGCTTGACAGGGGGCTCTAATCAGCCCCAGCATTTT | CASSLTGGSNQPQHF
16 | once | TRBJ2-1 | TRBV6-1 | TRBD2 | TGTGCCAGCAGTGAAGAGGCGACTAGCGGATACAATGAGCAGTTCTTC | CASSEEATSGYNEQFF
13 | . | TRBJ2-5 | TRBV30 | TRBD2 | TGTGCTTCGAGGCTAGCGGGAGGAAAGACCCAGTACTTC | CASRLAGGKTQYF
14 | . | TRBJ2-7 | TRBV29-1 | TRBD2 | TGCAGCGTGGGCCTCTCCGGGACTAGAGGCGAGCAGTACTTC | CSVGLSGTRGEQYF
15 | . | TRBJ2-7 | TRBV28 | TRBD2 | TGTGCCAGCAGTCTGAAGGGACTAGCGGTCTACGAGCAGTACTTC | CASSLKGLAVYEQYF
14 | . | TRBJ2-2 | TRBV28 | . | TGTGCCAGCAGTTTAAGGTCTAGGACCGGGGAGCTGTTTTTT | CASSLRSRTGELFF
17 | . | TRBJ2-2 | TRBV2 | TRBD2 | TGTGCCAGCAGTGAAGGGGGGCTAGCGGGAGCCACCGGGGAGCTGTTTTTT | CASSEGGLAGATGELFF
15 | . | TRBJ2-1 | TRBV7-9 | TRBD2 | TGTGCCAGCAGCTTAGCGACTAGCGGGACCCTTGAGCAGTTCTTC | CASSLATSGTLEQFF
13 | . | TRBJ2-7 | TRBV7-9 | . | TGTGCCAGCAGCTTAGGGTCCGGGGACGAGCAGTACTTC | CASSLGSGDEQYF
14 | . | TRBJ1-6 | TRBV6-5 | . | TGTGCCAGCAGTGAGAGACAGGCGTATTCACCCCTCCACTTT | CASSERQAYSPLHF
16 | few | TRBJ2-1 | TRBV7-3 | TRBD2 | TGTGCCAGCAGCATCGAGGGACTAGCGGGAGCCAATGAGCAGTTCTTC | CASSIEGLAGANEQFF
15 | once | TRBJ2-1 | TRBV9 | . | TGTGCCAGCAGCCGCTACTCAGGGGCCTACAATGAGCAGTTCTTC | CASSRYSGAYNEQFF
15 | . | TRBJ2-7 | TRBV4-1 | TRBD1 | TGCGCCAGCAGCCAAGAGAGGGACAGGGGCCACGAGCAGTACTTC | CASSQERDRGHEQYF
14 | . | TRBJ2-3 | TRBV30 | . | TGTGCCTGGAACAGTCCAGCTAGCACAGATACGCAGTATTTT | CAWNSPASTDTQYF
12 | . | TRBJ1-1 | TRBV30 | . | TGTGCCTGGAAATCAGAGAACACTGAAGCTTTCTTT | CAWKSENTEAFF
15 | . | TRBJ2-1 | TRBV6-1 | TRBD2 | TGTGCCAGCAGTCGGACTAGCGGGTCGTACAATGAGCAGTTCTTC | CASSRTSGSYNEQFF
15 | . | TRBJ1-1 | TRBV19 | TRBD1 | TGTGCCAGTAGTTCCGGGACAGACCTGAACACTGAAGCTTTCTTT | CASSSGTDLNTEAFF
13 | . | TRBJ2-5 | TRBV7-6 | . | TGTGCCAGCAGTCTCGGGGACCAAGAGACCCAGTACTTC | CASSLGDQETQYF
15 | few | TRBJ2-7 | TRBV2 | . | TGTGCCATCGTGCTGGCAGGGGCTCCCGAAACTAAGCAGTACTTC | CAIVLAGAPETKQYF
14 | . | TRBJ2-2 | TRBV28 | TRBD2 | TGTGCCAGCAGCCCGGGGGGTAGGACCGGGGAGCTGTTTTTT | CASSPGGRTGELFF
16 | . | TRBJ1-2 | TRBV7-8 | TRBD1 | TGTGCCAGCAGCTTATCTGAGACAGGGGGCCTCTATGGCTACACCTTC | CASSLSETGGLYGYTF
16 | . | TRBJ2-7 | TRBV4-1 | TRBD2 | TGCGCCAGCAGCCACCTAGCGGGAGTGCTCGCGGACGAGCAGTACTTC | CASSHLAGVLADEQYF
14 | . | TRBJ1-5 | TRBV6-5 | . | TGTGCCAGCGCGATAGGAGGTAGCAATCAGCCCCAGCATTTT | CASAIGGSNQPQHF
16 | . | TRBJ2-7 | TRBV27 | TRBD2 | TGTGCCAGCAGTCAGTTTCAGCGGGAGTTCTCCTACGAGCAGTACTTC | CASSQFQREFSYEQYF
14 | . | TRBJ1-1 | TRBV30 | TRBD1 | TGTGCCTGGATGGTAGACAGGGTCTCTACCGAAGCTTTCTTT | CAWMVDRVSTEAFF
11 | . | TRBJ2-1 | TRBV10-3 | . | TGTGCCATCAGACAGGGCGATGAGCAGTTCTTC | CAIRQGDEQFF
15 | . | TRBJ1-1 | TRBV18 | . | TGTGCCAGCTCCCTGGCCGGTCCGAGGGACACTGAAGCTTTCTTT | CASSLAGPRDTEAFF
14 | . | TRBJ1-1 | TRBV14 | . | TGTGCCAGCAGCCAAGAGGAGGGTTATACTGAAGCTTTCTTT | CASSQEEGYTEAFF
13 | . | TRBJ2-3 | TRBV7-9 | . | TGTGCCAGCAGCTCCTCCGGCGGGGGCGGGGGGTATTTT | CASSSSGGGGGYF
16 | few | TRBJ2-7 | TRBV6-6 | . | TGTGCCAGCAGTTACCGCGAGGGCGTAATATCCTACGAGCAGTACTTC | CASSYREGVISYEQYF
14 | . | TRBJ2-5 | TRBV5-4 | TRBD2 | TGTGCCAGCAGTACCGGACTAGCCCAAGAGACCCAGTACTTC | CASSTGLAQETQYF
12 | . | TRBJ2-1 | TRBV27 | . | TGTGCCAGCAGTGAGGGATACAATGAGCAGTTCTTC | CASSEGYNEQFF
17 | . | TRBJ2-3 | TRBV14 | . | TGTGCCAGCAGCCAAGTCCCCGGGTCCCAACCGGCAGATACGCAGTATTTT | CASSQVPGSQPADTQYF
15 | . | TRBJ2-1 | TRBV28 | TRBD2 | TGTGCCAGCAGTCTTAGGACTAGCGGAAACAATGAGCAGTTCTTC | CASSLRTSGNNEQFF
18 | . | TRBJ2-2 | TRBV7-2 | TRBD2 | TGTGCCAGCAGCTCCTCCGGGTTGAGCGGGAGAAACACCGGGGAGCTGTTTTTT | CASSSSGLSGRNTGELFF
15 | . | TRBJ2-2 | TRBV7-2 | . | TGTGCCAGCAGCTTAGGGGCCCGGGGTTCCGGGGAGCTGTTTTTT | CASSLGARGSGELFF
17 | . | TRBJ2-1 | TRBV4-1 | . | TGCGCCAGCAGCCAAGATCGTGCGGGACGTTCCTACAATGAGCAGTTCTTC | CASSQDRAGRSYNEQFF
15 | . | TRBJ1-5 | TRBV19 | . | TGTGCCAGTAGTACGCAGGGGTCCGGCAATCAGCCCCAGCATTTT | CASSTQGSGNQPQHF
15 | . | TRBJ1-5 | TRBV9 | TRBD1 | TGTGCCAGCAGCGAAACAGGGGTCGGCAATCAGCCCCAGCATTTT | CASSETGVGNQPQHF
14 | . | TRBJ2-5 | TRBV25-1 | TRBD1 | TGTGCCAGCAGTCGACAGGGGGCAAAAGAGACCCAGTACTTC | CASSRQGAKETQYF
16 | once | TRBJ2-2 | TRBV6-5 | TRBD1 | TGTGCCAGCAGTTACCGCAGGGACAGGGGAGCCGGGGAGCTGTTTTTT | CASSYRRDRGAGELFF